This TCR beta chain was observed in a study of T cells in Graves' hyperthyroidism and ophthalmopathy. This CDR3 is 14 amino acids long. Per the germline V gene, CDR1 is KGHSH and CDR2 is LQKENI. V lost 2 bases and J lost 3, with 11 bases in between. The CDR3 regions of TCR beta were amplified from RNA transcripts. Primed by the HTBI set, a first-round RT-PCR was run on the TCR CDR3. TCRdb reanalysed the multiplex PCR reads using MiXCR and keeps one entry per CDR3 protein. The table has approximately 360,000 distinct CDR3 sequences, roughly 25% seen once. Researchers defined stable Graves' hyperthyroidism as no ophthalmopathy progression within 18 months.

The receptor was isolated from a middle-aged man with Graves' hyperthyroidism. The sample consisted of blood. The chain joins TRBV18 to TRBJ2-7; tentatively, D is TRBD2 (6 bases). This chain's CDR3 is CASSPGLLNYEQYF. CDR3 nucleotide sequence: TGTGCCAGCTCACCAGGACTACTAAACTACGAGCAGTACTTC. Based on the CDR3 plus reference TRBV18 and TRBJ2-7, the full variable domain is NAGVMQNPRHLVRRRGQEARLRCSPMKGHSHVYWYRQLPEEGLKFMVYLQKENIIDESGMPKERFSAEFPKEGPSILRIQQVVRGDSAAYFCASSPGLLNYEQYFGPGTRLTVT.